This T cell receptor (beta chain) was captured in a study of T-cell memory formation after mild COVID-19 (dated by TCRdb to the early 2020s). Broadly, across the study: TCR sequence clusters from the two donors were largely donor specific. Longitudinal TCRalpha and TCRbeta repertoire sequencing tracked T-cell clones expanding and contracting after mild COVID-19 in a couple of donors. Two young, previously healthy adult volunteers made up the cohort, one male and one female. Beyond this particular receptor, the publication reports: Contracting CD4+ clones appeared mostly in the CM and EM memory subsets, whereas CD8+ clones were enriched in EMRA. The study covered only a couple of mild cases, and larger cohorts including severe cases with pre-infection samples were considered necessary. Some responding clones were detected in pre-infection memory, suggesting pre-existing cross-reactive memory T cells joined the SARS-CoV-2 response. Clones that contracted from day 15 to 85 showed balanced CD4/CD8 phenotypes, whereas a second wave of clones that expanded from day 15 to 37 leaned towards CD4+. SARS-CoV-2 specificity of the second-wave clones peaking on day 37 was not confirmed.

Ficoll-Paque density gradient centrifugation was used to isolate PBMCs. Data came from an Illumina NovaSeq 6000. cDNA libraries for TCRalpha and TCRbeta were prepared by 5'RACE using constant-segment primers, with sample barcodes and unique molecular identifiers added. Trizol reagent was used to extract RNA from every sample. Libraries were amplified in two PCR steps, with a second sample barcode and Illumina TruSeq adapters added in the second step. Libraries were sequenced on an Illumina NovaSeq with 2 x 150 bp paired-end reads. The study's own analysis went as follows. Demultiplexing of reads and collapsing into UMI-guided consensus sequences were performed with migec v1.2.7. Using mixcr v2.1.11, the UMI consensuses were aligned to TRA and TRB V and J templates and assembled into clonotypes. A clonotype was counted as expanded or contracted only if both edgeR and NoisET called the change significant, with noise models trained on biological replicates. For edgeR calls, a false discovery rate-adjusted p below 0.01 and a log2 fold-change threshold of 1 were applied. As an exploratory analysis of dynamics, PCA with hierarchical clustering was applied to max-normalized trajectories of the 1000 most abundant clonotypes. Each responding clone was given a CD4 or CD8 phenotype based on the CD4+ and CD8+ repertoires, which had been sequenced separately. TCRdb took the public reads, trimmed them with fastp at Q25, ran MiXCR for clone calling and kept in-frame beta chains. Every distinct CDR3 protein forms one entry, paired with its most common genes and DNA. The V and J calls, along with clone size, are taken from TCRdb and not from the paper's own processing. For this sample the table gives roughly 300,000 distinct CDR3 sequences, of which roughly 8% were detected only once. Of the sample, under 25% falls within the top ten clones.

On this clonotype: The clone's antigen remains unknown. Base qualities are not recorded, but no much larger clone differs from it by a single base.

This clonotype originated in a man between 18 and 35 years old who had mild COVID-19 (a few samples of this study predate the infection). The sample titles of this study are shuffled in the database, so cell type and time point are left out; the donor was told from shared clones. Material: PBMCs or a T cell subset sorted from them (not recorded which).

The CDR3 loop reads CASSLGSVGGSSYNEQFF. The DNA sequence reads TGTGCCAGCAGCTTAGGGTCAGTGGGGGGCAGCTCCTACAATGAGCAGTTCTTC. The sequence joins TRBV11-2 to TRBJ2-1; the D segment might be TRBD1 or TRBD2, since each matches 6 bases. Inclusive of the bounding cysteine and phenylalanine, the CDR3 is 18 residues long. Only CDR3 DNA remains: 54 bases, in frame from the first base. CDR1 is given as SGHAT and CDR2 as FQNNGV, both from the germline V gene. V was cut back by 1 base and J by 0 bases, leaving a gap of 16 bases between them.